The 12 T cell receptor beta chains below all came from one sample that was sequenced in a study of metastatic and nonmetastatic thyroid tumors. TCRdb re-clonotyped the PCR reads through MiXCR. The sample has 35,000 to 45,000 clones; about 26% are singletons. Each patient went into thyroid surgery without having received any treatment. Sequenced sample: blood. The origin of the receptors is a male donor with papillary thyroid cancer or a benign thyroid nodule (not recorded which). Some clones in this sample may be carry-over from other donors' samples.

The rearrangement joins TRBV3-1 to TRBJ1-5, with D perhaps TRBD1 (5 bases). Germline CDR1 reads LGHDT; CDR2 reads YNNKEL (reference sequence). Trimming left V 5 bases short and J 1 base short, with 15 bases between. This CDR3 spans 16 amino acids. The CDR3 bases are TGTGCCAGCAGCGGAGGGGCTGGGTCGAGCAATCAGCCCCAGCATTTT. It translates to CASSGGAGSSNQPQHF. Looking up the rest from reference TRBV3-1 and TRBJ1-5 gives the full variable domain: DTAVSQTPKYLVTQMGNDKSIKCEQNLGHDTMYWYKQDSKKFLKIMFSYNNKELIINETVPNRFSPKSPDKAHLNLHINSLELGDSAVYFCASSGGAGSSNQPQHFGDGTRLSIL.

V usage is TRBV4-1 and J usage is TRBJ1-3; 7 positions agree with TRBD1. The ends lost 3 bases at V and 4 bases at J; junction bases unmatched: 3. The germline V gene has CDR1 MGHRA and CDR2 YSYEKL. The CDR3 sequence is 14 residues long. CDR3 sequence reads: CASSHTGVGNTIYF. CDR3 coding DNA: TGCGCCAGCAGCCATACAGGGGTAGGAAACACCATATATTTT.

V is TRBV18 and J is TRBJ2-7; 9 positions agree with TRBD1. Germline V lookup: CDR1 KGHSH, CDR2 LQKENI. The CDR3 runs to 15 residues. Trimming cost V 3 bases and J 0 bases; bases outside gene matches: 3. CDR3 residues: CASSPGTGSSYEQYF. The CDR3 coding sequence is TGTGCCAGCTCACCCGGGACAGGGTCCTCCTACGAGCAGTACTTC.

This clone was detected ten times or more. V and J are TRBV12-3 or TRBV12-4 and TRBJ2-3, with D uncertain. The CDR3 covers 16 residues. V was cut by 8 bases and J by 2 bases, with 20 bases left in between. The CDR3 protein is CASPPSNEADTDTQYF. The DNA of the CDR3 is TGTGCCAGCCCACCCTCCAACGAGGCAGACACAGATACGCAGTATTTT.

This clone is judged medium-sized. The chain recombines TRBV14 with TRBJ1-1; 7 bases are a match to TRBD1. The CDR3 sequence is 18 residues long. The germline V gene has CDR1 SGHDN and CDR2 FVKESK. V shed 0 bases and J 7 bases; nucleotides not matched to a gene: 17. In nucleotides, the CDR3 is TGTGCCAGCAGCCAAGATCTTAGTAAGGGGGCGAAGGTGGGTGAAGCTTTCTTT. Translating gives CASSQDLSKGAKVGEAFF.

By proportion, this clone is medium-sized. The chain couples TRBV11-2 to TRBJ1-2; TRBD1 agrees at 9 bases. With V trimmed by 5 bases and J by 8 bases, 12 bases remained unmatched. The CDR3 spans 15 residues. Looked up from germline, CDR1 is SGHAT and CDR2 is FQNNGV. The CDR3 here is CASSKEGGTGTGYTF. The CDR3 coding sequence is TGTGCCAGCAGCAAAGAGGGCGGGACAGGGACCGGCTACACCTTC.

This clone was found a few times. At one end, the junction sequence differs from germline, possibly due to a read error. This sequence joins TRBV28 and TRBJ1-5, with D possibly being TRBD1 (5 bases). From germline, CDR1 is MDHEN and CDR2 SYDVKM. The CDR3 spans 17 residues. Here the CDR3 reads CAGSPTPGRGARQPQHF. The CDR3 DNA is TGTGCCGGCAGTCCTACCCCCGGGAGGGGAGCGAGGCAGCCCCAGCATTTT.

This clone was observed many times. The genes are TRBV10-1 and TRBJ2-3; no definite D call. Trimming left V 0 bases short and J 2 bases short, with 12 bases between. CDR1 is WNHNN and CDR2 is SYGVQD in the germline V gene (reference sequence). The length of the CDR3 is 16 residues. The chain's CDR3 is CASSESSDGYTDTQYF. DNA of the CDR3: TGCGCCAGCAGTGAGTCGTCAGACGGGTACACAGATACGCAGTATTTT.

The chain links TRBV18 to TRBJ1-5; 9 bases agree with TRBD1. The J segment lost 2 bases and the V segment lost 3 bases, leaving 8 bases of the junction unmatched. Germline V gives CDR1 KGHSH, CDR2 LQKENI. CDR3 length: 17 amino acids. DNA for the CDR3: TGTGCCAGCTCACCCCGGGACAGGGCAATCGGCAATCAGCCCCAGCATTTT. It translates to CASSPRDRAIGNQPQHF.

The rearrangement uses TRBV27 and TRBJ2-4; possibly TRBD1 for D (5 bases). In germline, CDR1 is MNHEY, CDR2 SMNVEV (reference sequence). The V and J ends lost 8 bases and 4 bases respectively, with 18 bases between them. This CDR3 comprises 15 residues. The CDR3 DNA follows: TGTGCCAGCTCCTCCCAGGGTGGGCCGAAAAACATTCAGTACTTC. It translates to CASSSQGGPKNIQYF.

The chain employs TRBV9 and TRBJ2-2; no clear D. This CDR3 is built from 16 residues. The germline gives CDR1 SGDLS, CDR2 YYNGEE. V was shortened by 3 bases and J by 7 bases, with 19 bases between the two germline ends. The chain's CDR3 is CASSERSSGPNGELFF. CDR3 DNA: TGTGCCAGCAGCGAGAGGAGTAGTGGGCCCAACGGGGAGCTGTTTTTT.

This clone was seen a few times. This rearrangement joins TRBV6-5 to TRBJ2-7; TRBD2 aligns across 8 bases. This CDR3 has 18 residues. J lost 0 bases, V lost 8 bases, and 18 bases had no gene match. Germline V gives CDR1 MNHEY, CDR2 SVGAGI. Here the CDR3 reads CASSLGSGSPLFSYEQYF. DNA for the CDR3: TGTGCCAGCTCACTGGGCAGCGGGAGTCCCCTTTTCTCCTACGAGCAGTACTTC.